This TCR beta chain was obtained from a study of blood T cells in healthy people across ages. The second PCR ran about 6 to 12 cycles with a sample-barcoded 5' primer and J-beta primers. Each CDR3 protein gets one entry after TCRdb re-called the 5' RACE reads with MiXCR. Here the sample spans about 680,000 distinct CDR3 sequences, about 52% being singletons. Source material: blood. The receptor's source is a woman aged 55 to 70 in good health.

DNA of the CDR3: TGTGCCAGCAGCAGCCGGACTAGCGGGGGCGAGTACGAGCAGTACTTC. Its translation: CASSSRTSGGEYEQYF. The chain employs TRBV21-1 and TRBJ2-7; TRBD2, the D gene given by the table, was not confirmed from the DNA. TRBV21-1 is assigned pseudogene status. CDR3 length: 16 residues.